In this sample, the clone carrying this T cell receptor (beta chain) turned up a few times. Antigen: not known. The data were taken from a study of shared clonotypes between healthy human individuals. Overall study results and limits: Compared with memory subsets, naive subsets generally had larger estimated richness.

V lost 5 bases and J lost 1, with 12 bases in between. The CDR3 runs to 14 residues. In germline, CDR1 is SGHVS, CDR2 FQNEAQ. Repertoires were generated with immunoSEQ multiplex PCR, while TCRdb's copy carries only in-frame clones and drops some. The sample contains 950,000 to 1,100,000 clones, approximately 70% of which appear only once. This receptor was obtained from a man in his late teens or twenties in good health. The sequencing input was memory CD4+ T cells sorted from blood. Regarding subset: CD45RA-negative fraction. V and J are TRBV7-8 and TRBJ2-7; D ambiguous. The CDR3 loop is CASSPSGWSYEQYF. The CDR3 DNA reads TGTGCCAGCAGCCCCTCTGGTTGGTCCTACGAGCAGTACTTC.